This TCR beta chain was profiled in a study of T cell repertoires in cytomegalovirus infection. TCRdb ran MiXCR on the reads and lists one entry per CDR3 protein. The table has approximately 140,000 distinct CDR3 sequences, approximately 8.8% seen once; the top ten hold about 9.4%. This clonotype was detected only a few times. The sequenced material came from PBMCs. This sequence was found in a human donor in good health (CMV status not recorded). Some clones in this sample may be carry-over from other donors' samples.

CDR3 coding DNA: TGTGCCAGCAGAAAAGGTGGAAACGGCTATGGCTACACCTTC. This sequence encodes CASRKGGNGYGYTF. V is TRBV28 and J is TRBJ1-2; D uncertain. The germline V and J ends were trimmed by 6 bases and 4 bases, with 15 bases remaining between them. The CDR3 is made up of 14 amino acids. Germline values: CDR1 MDHEN, CDR2 SYDVKM.